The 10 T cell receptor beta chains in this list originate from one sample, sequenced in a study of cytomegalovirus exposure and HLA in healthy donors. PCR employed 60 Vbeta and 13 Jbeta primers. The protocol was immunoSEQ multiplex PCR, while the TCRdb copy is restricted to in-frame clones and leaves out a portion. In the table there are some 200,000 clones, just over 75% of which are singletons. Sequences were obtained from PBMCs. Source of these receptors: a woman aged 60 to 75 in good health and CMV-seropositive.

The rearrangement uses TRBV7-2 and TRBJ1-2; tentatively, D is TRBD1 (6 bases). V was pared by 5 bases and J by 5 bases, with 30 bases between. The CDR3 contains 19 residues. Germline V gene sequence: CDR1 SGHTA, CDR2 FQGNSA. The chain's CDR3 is CASSPGRGDERTQRYGYTF. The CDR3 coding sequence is TGTGCCAGCAGCCCCGGGAGGGGGGACGAGAGAACTCAGCGATATGGCTACACCTTC.

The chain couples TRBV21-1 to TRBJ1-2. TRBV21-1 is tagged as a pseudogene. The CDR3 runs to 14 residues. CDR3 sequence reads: CASSKNEANYGYTF. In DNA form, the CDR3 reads TGTGCCAGCAGCAAAAATGAGGCTAACTATGGCTACACCTTC.

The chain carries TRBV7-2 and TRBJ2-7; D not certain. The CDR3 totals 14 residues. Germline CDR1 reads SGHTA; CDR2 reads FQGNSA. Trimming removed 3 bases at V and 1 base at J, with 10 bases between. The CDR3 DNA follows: TGTGCCAGCAGCTTTACTACGCCTTCCTACGAGCAGTACTTC. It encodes CASSFTTPSYEQYF.

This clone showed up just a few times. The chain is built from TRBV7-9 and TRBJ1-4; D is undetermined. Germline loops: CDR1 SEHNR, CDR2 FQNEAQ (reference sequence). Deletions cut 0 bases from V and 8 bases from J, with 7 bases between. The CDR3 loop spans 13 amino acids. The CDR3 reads CASSLAAGEKLFF. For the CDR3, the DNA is TGTGCCAGCAGCTTAGCCGCAGGAGAAAAACTGTTTTTT.

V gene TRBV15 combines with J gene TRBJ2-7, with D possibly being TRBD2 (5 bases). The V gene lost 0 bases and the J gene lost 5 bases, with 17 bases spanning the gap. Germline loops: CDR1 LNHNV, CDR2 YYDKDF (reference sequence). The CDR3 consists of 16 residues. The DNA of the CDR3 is TGTGCCACCAGCAGAGACAGGTCCTCGCGGGTGGACGAGCAGTACTTC. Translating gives CATSRDRSSRVDEQYF.

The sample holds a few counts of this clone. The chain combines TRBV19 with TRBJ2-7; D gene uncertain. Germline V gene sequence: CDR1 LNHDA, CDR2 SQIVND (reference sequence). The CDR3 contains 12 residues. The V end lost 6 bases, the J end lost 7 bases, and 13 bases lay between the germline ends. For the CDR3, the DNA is TGTGCCAGTAGAAAAGGTCCCGGGGAGCAGTACTTC. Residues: CASRKGPGEQYF.

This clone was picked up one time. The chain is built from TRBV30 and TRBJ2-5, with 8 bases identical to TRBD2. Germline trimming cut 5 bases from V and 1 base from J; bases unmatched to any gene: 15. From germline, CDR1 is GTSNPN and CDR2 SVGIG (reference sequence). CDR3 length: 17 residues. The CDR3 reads CAWGPTSGPGFQETQYF. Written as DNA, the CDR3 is TGTGCCTGGGGCCCAACTAGCGGACCAGGCTTCCAAGAGACCCAGTACTTC.

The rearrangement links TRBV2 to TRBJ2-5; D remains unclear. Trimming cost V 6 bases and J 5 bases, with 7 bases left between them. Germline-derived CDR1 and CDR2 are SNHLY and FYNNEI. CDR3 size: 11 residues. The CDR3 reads CASRGTETQYF. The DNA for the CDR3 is TGTGCCAGCAGGGGCACGGAGACCCAGTACTTC.

The CDR3 DNA is TGTGCCAGCAGACCGTTGACTCCCCCACAGGGAAACATTCAGTACTTC. It is translated as CASRPLTPPQGNIQYF. J is TRBJ2-4 and V is TRBV28, with D perhaps TRBD1 (6 bases). Germline V gives CDR1 MDHEN, CDR2 SYDVKM. The CDR3 is 16 amino acids. V dropped 6 bases and J dropped 6 bases, with 21 bases sitting between them.

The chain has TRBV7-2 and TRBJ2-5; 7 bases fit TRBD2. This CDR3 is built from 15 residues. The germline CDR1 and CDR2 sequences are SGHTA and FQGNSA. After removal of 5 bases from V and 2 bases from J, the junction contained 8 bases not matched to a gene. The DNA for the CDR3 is TGTGCCAGCAGCCTCTTGAGCGGGGAACAAGAGACCCAGTACTTC. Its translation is CASSLLSGEQETQYF.